Listed below are T cell receptor beta chains from one sample, sequenced in a study of Graves' ophthalmopathy and Graves' hyperthyroidism. TCRdb passed the multiplex PCR reads through MiXCR, listing each CDR3 protein once. The table lists about 380,000 distinct CDR3 sequences, over 15% of them singletons. Sequenced sample: peripheral blood. These receptors came from a woman aged 18-35 years with stable Graves' hyperthyroidism. The CDR3 runs from the conserved cysteine through the conserved F or W. D genes are given only for firm matches. Expanded clones get a size class; other rows say once, few or many, or leave the size out.

TRBV12-3/TRBV12-4	15	many	TRBJ2-5	NA	CASSPPAPSRETQYF	TGTGCCAGCAGTCCCCCGGCTCCTTCGAGAGAGACCCAGTACTTC
TRBV18	14	NA	TRBJ1-2	NA	CASSPTGDNYGYTF	TGTGCCAGCTCACCTACAGGCGACAACTATGGCTACACCTTC
TRBV5-1	15	many	TRBJ2-7	TRBD1	CASSIRQGDSYEQYF	TGCGCCAGCAGCATTCGACAGGGTGACTCCTACGAGCAGTACTTC
TRBV7-9	14	many	TRBJ1-2	TRBD1	CASSSQGAGYGYTF	TGTGCCAGCAGCTCACAGGGGGCAGGCTATGGCTACACCTTC
TRBV5-6	16	NA	TRBJ2-4	TRBD1	CASSSGQALAKNIQYF	TGTGCCAGCAGCAGCGGACAGGCTCTAGCCAAAAACATTCAGTACTTC
TRBV11-2	16	many	TRBJ1-2	NA	CASSLDLAGSNYGYTF	TGTGCCAGCAGCTTAGATCTCGCAGGATCTAACTATGGCTACACCTTC
TRBV6-1	16	many	TRBJ1-1	TRBD1	CASITGGAGRNTEAFF	TGTGCCAGCATAACAGGGGGCGCGGGACGGAACACTGAAGCTTTCTTT
TRBV11-2	17	few	TRBJ2-2	TRBD2	CASSPYPGGRGTGELFF	TGTGCCAGCAGCCCTTATCCGGGGGGGCGGGGCACCGGGGAGCTGTTTTTT
TRBV19	15	many	TRBJ1-2	TRBD1	CASSLTGKQYYGYTF	TGTGCCAGTAGTTTGACAGGGAAGCAGTACTATGGCTACACCTTC
TRBV12-3/TRBV12-4	15	many	TRBJ1-2	TRBD1	CASRLTGIPNYGYTF	TGTGCCAGCAGGTTGACAGGGATACCCAACTATGGCTACACCTTC
TRBV12-3/TRBV12-4	14	many	TRBJ1-2	NA	CASSFAPRVDGYTF	TGTGCCAGCAGTTTTGCCCCGAGAGTGGACGGCTACACCTTC
TRBV7-9	15	many	TRBJ2-7	TRBD2	CASSLRASGPYEQYF	TGTGCCAGCAGCCTACGAGCTAGCGGCCCCTACGAGCAGTACTTC
TRBV6-1	15	many	TRBJ1-2	TRBD1	CASSPDRGKVYGYTF	TGTGCCAGCAGCCCAGACAGGGGAAAGGTCTATGGCTACACCTTC
TRBV6-2/TRBV6-3	12	many	TRBJ1-1	TRBD1	CASRDRPTEAFF	TGTGCCAGCCGGGACAGGCCTACTGAAGCTTTCTTT
TRBV7-8	14	NA	TRBJ2-5	NA	CASSLTAYQETQYF	TGTGCCAGCAGCTTGACAGCTTATCAAGAGACCCAGTACTTC
TRBV7-2	16	many	TRBJ2-5	TRBD2	CASSLQRGGLQETQYF	TGTGCCAGCAGCTTACAGCGGGGGGGCCTCCAAGAGACCCAGTACTTC
TRBV12-5	11	NA	TRBJ1-5	NA	CASGLREPQHF	TGTGCTAGTGGTTTGAGGGAGCCCCAGCATTTT
TRBV7-8	15	many	TRBJ2-7	NA	CASSLVQGSSYEQYF	TGTGCCAGCAGCTTAGTTCAGGGGAGCTCCTACGAGCAGTACTTC
TRBV6-7	15	few	TRBJ1-1	NA	CASSYVPGRNTEAFF	TGTGCCAGCAGTTACGTTCCCGGGAGGAACACTGAAGCTTTCTTT
TRBV15	11	many	TRBJ2-5	NA	CATSGVGPQYF	TGTGCCACCAGCGGTGTAGGGCCCCAGTACTTC
TRBV6-1	15	many	TRBJ2-6	NA	CASSDRAPGANVLTF	TGTGCCAGCAGTGACAGGGCACCCGGGGCCAACGTCCTGACTTTC
TRBV2	15	many	TRBJ1-6	NA	CASSLGGTELSPLHF	TGTGCCAGCAGTCTGGGTGGGACGGAGCTTTCACCCCTCCACTTT
TRBV19	12	many	TRBJ1-2	NA	CASRKEVYGYTF	TGTGCCAGTAGAAAAGAGGTGTATGGCTACACCTTC
TRBV6-2/TRBV6-3	13	many	TRBJ1-2	NA	CASSYSSEFGYTF	TGTGCCAGCAGTTACTCTAGCGAGTTTGGCTACACCTTC
TRBV2	13	many	TRBJ1-1	NA	CASSFGQRIEAFF	TGTGCCAGCAGTTTCGGACAGCGAATTGAAGCTTTCTTT
TRBV7-2	14	many	TRBJ2-7	NA	CASSQTGGGGEQYF	TGTGCCAGCAGCCAAACAGGGGGGGGCGGCGAGCAGTACTTC
TRBV12-3/TRBV12-4	16	few	TRBJ1-5	NA	CASSLLLGISNQPQHF	TGTGCCAGCAGTTTATTGTTAGGGATTAGCAATCAGCCCCAGCATTTT
TRBV20-1	12	many	TRBJ1-2	NA	CSASRGMDGYTF	TGCAGTGCTAGCCGGGGGATGGATGGCTACACCTTC
TRBV3-1	14	NA	TRBJ1-6	NA	CASSPHGGASPLHF	TGTGCCAGCAGCCCCCACGGTGGGGCTTCACCCCTCCACTTT
TRBV20-1	14	many	TRBJ1-1	NA	CSARSGQGNTEAFF	TGCAGTGCTAGGAGCGGGCAGGGTAATACTGAAGCTTTCTTT
TRBV19	14	many	TRBJ2-7	NA	CASSIDRLTREQYF	TGTGCCAGTAGTATAGACAGACTAACCCGCGAGCAGTACTTC
TRBV6-5	15	many	TRBJ1-1	TRBD1	CASSYPGTGTPEAFF	TGTGCCAGCAGTTACCCCGGGACAGGGACACCTGAAGCTTTCTTT
TRBV7-9	16	many	TRBJ1-1	NA	CASSFHERGARTEAFF	TGTGCCAGCAGCTTTCACGAACGGGGGGCGCGTACTGAAGCTTTCTTT
TRBV12-3/TRBV12-4	12	NA	TRBJ2-7	NA	CACSLVGFEQYF	TGTGCCTGCAGTTTAGTGGGGTTCGAGCAGTACTTC
TRBV2	15	NA	TRBJ2-7	NA	CASSLPQGRSYEQYF	TGTGCCAGCAGTCTTCCCCAGGGCCGCTCCTACGAGCAGTACTTC
TRBV3-1	16	NA	TRBJ2-5	TRBD2	CAISQGIGTSGETQYF	TGTGCCATCAGCCAAGGAATCGGGACTAGCGGGGAGACCCAGTACTTC
TRBV13	12	NA	TRBJ2-5	NA	CASSLASETQYF	TGTGCCAGCAGCTTGGCGTCGGAGACCCAGTACTTC
TRBV6-2/TRBV6-3	14	many	TRBJ1-1	TRBD1	CATGREQGWTEAFF	TGTGCCACAGGGAGGGAACAGGGGTGGACTGAAGCTTTCTTT
TRBV3-1	12	once	TRBJ1-2	TRBD1	CASSRTGAGYTF	TGTGCCAGCAGCAGGACAGGGGCGGGCTACACCTTC
TRBV19	13	many	TRBJ1-2	NA	CASSPSIRDGYTF	TGTGCCAGTAGTCCCTCTATAAGGGACGGCTACACCTTC
TRBV25-1	14	many	TRBJ2-5	TRBD2	CASRGDWYQETQYF	TGTGCCAGCCGGGGGGACTGGTACCAAGAGACCCAGTACTTC
TRBV12-3/TRBV12-4	17	many	TRBJ2-2	TRBD2	CASSLGLAGAYTGELFF	TGTGCCAGCAGTTTAGGTTTAGCGGGGGCCTACACCGGGGAGCTGTTTTTT
TRBV11-2	15	many	TRBJ2-5	TRBD1	CASSRTGGWQETQYF	TGTGCCAGCAGTCGAACAGGGGGCTGGCAAGAGACCCAGTACTTC
TRBV11-2	15	many	TRBJ1-2	NA	CASSVVWTVNYGYTF	TGTGCCAGCAGCGTCGTTTGGACCGTTAACTATGGCTACACCTTC
TRBV12-3/TRBV12-4	13	NA	TRBJ2-2	NA	CASSLTGAGELFF	TGTGCCAGCAGTTTAACGGGGGCCGGGGAGCTGTTTTTT
TRBV7-2	13	many	TRBJ1-3	TRBD1	CASSVQGVDTIYF	TGTGCCAGCAGCGTACAGGGGGTGGACACCATATATTTT
TRBV6-2/TRBV6-3	16	NA	TRBJ2-7	NA	CASSYSIEGDIYEQYF	TGTGCCAGCAGTTACTCGATAGAGGGGGACATCTACGAGCAGTACTTC
TRBV20-1	14	many	TRBJ1-1	NA	CSALSGHESTEAFF	TGCAGTGCTCTGTCTGGGCACGAGAGCACTGAAGCTTTCTTT
TRBV6-1	15	many	TRBJ1-6	NA	CASSTGTLDNSPLHF	TGTGCCAGCAGTACCGGGACACTTGATAATTCACCCCTCCACTTT
TRBV6-1	13	NA	TRBJ1-5	NA	CASTREGNQPQHF	TGTGCCAGCACCCGAGAGGGCAATCAGCCCCAGCATTTT
TRBV12-3/TRBV12-4	12	many	TRBJ1-5	NA	CASSFTNQPQHF	TGTGCCAGCAGTTTTACAAATCAGCCCCAGCATTTT
TRBV7-2	15	many	TRBJ2-7	TRBD2	CASSRRTSGSYEQYF	TGTGCCAGCAGCCGGCGGACTAGCGGTTCCTACGAGCAGTACTTC
TRBV6-5	13	many	TRBJ1-5	NA	CASSISGPGPQHF	TGTGCCAGCAGTATCTCCGGACCGGGGCCCCAGCATTTT